This TCR beta chain appears in the sequencing data of a study of shared clonotypes between healthy human individuals. About the study: Each donor had three CD4 naive, three CD4 memory, two CD8 naive and one CD8 memory plate. The study's findings and limits: Clonotypes shared by all four donors outscored non-shared clonotypes in generation probability.

With respect to this clone: Antigen unknown.

The CDR3 is made up of 16 amino acids. J lost 2 bases, V lost 0 bases, and 5 bases had no gene match. Looked up from germline, CDR1 is MDHEN and CDR2 is SYDVKM. From CD4+ cells came CD45RA+ naive and CD45RA-negative memory subsets. Each PCR replicate from the sorted subsets contained 150 to 200 ng DNA, which is about 30,000 T cell genomes. Produced via immunoSEQ multiplex PCR; TCRdb's table is partial and in-frame only. The table has fewer than 3 million clones, about 90% seen once. The specimen was naive CD4+ T cells from PBMCs. As for subset: CD45RA+ positively selected. The TCR originated in a man between 18 and 29 years old in good health. Some clones in this sample may be carry-over from other donors' samples. The genes are TRBV28 and TRBJ2-3; 7 positions match TRBD2. CDR3 loop: CASSLWGGENTDTQYF. CDR3 in DNA: TGTGCCAGCAGTTTATGGGGGGGGGAAAACACAGATACGCAGTATTTT.